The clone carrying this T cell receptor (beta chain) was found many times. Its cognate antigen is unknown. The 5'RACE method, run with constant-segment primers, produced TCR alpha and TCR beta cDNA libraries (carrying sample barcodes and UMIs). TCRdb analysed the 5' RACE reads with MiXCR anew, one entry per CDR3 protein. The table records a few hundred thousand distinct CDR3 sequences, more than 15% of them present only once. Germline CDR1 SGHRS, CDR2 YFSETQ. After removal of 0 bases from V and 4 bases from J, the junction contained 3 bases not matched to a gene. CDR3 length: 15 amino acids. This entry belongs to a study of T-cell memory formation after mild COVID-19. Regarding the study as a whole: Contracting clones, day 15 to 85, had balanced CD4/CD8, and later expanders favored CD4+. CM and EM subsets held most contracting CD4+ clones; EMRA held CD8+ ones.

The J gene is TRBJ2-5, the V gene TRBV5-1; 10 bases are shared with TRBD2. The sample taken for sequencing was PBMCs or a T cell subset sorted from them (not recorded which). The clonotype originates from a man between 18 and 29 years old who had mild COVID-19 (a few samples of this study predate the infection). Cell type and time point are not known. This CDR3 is CASSLASGGGETQYF. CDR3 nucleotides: TGCGCCAGCAGCTTGGCTAGCGGGGGTGGAGAGACCCAGTACTTC.